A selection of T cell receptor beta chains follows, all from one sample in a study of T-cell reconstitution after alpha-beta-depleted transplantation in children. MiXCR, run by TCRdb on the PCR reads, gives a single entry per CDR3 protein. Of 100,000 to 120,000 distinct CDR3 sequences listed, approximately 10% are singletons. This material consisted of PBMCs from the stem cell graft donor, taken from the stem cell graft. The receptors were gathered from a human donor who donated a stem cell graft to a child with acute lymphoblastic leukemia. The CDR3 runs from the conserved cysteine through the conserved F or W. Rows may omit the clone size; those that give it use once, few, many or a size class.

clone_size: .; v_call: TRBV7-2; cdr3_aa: CASSRTVTYEQYF
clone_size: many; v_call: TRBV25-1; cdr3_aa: CASSDLGTVSNYGYTF
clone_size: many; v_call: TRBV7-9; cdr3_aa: CASSLVAGRTGYGYTF
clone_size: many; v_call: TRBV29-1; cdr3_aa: CSAERGVPTSTDTQYF
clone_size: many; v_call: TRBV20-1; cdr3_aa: CSAASGRARNTQYF
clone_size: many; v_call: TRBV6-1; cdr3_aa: CASSPRSLVYEQYF
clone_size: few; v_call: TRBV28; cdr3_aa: CASTRIAWGNTIYF
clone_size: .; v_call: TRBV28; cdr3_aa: CASSKKGGDYRNQPQHF
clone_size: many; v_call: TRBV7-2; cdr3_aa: CASSLEGGRTLFF
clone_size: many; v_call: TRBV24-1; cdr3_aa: CATSDQTRLAGENNEQFF
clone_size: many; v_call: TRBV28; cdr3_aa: CASSPGVTASDTQYF
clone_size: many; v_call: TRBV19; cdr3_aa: CASSIEEGSGANVLTF
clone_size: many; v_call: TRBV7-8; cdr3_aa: CASSLTGNEQYF
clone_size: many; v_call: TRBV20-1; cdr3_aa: CSARDRGSGYEQYF
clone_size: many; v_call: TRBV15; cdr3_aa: CATSSVSGNQPQHF
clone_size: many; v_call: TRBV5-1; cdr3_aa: CASSLSFEQFF